This T cell receptor beta chain was observed in a study of breast tumors, draining lymph nodes, adjacent tissues. Study observations and caveats: That most tumor T cells come from lymph nodes remained unproven.

The CDR3 is 16 amino acids. Germline loops: CDR1 MGHRA, CDR2 YSYEKL. Trimming took off 0 bases at V and 0 bases at J, with 9 bases between the two ends. As concerns this clonotype: As yet, its antigen is unknown. Because the CDR3 is missing its conserved closing phenylalanine or tryptophan, this is likely a read error.

Axillary draining lymph nodes of breast cancer patients supplied the node samples. MiXCR, applied by TCRdb to the multiplex PCR reads, yields one record per CDR3 protein. The table records about 270,000 distinct CDR3 sequences, around 30% of them present only once. This TCR derives from a female donor with breast cancer. Some clones in this sample may be carry-over from other donors' samples. The material sequenced was axillary lymph node tissue. The chain joins TRBV4-1 to TRBJ2-1; no clear D. The CDR3 coding sequence is TGCGCCAGCAGCCAAGATAGCAGGAGCTCCTACAATGAGCAGTTCCTC. This translates into CASSQDSRSSYNEQFL.